This T cell receptor (beta chain) was captured by sequencing in a study of blood T cell repertoires in COVID-19. Background on the study: Sites across the United States, Italy and Spain contributed samples from acute and convalescent COVID-19. PBMCs, B-cell-depleted T cells, or T cells provided the cDNA or gDNA that made up the material.

Participants were aged about 18 to 89 years, lived in under 25 US areas, and enrolled virtually. Before being deemed recovered, Cohort 3 donors had two negative PCRs, clearance, or symptom resolution. Profiling relied on immunoSEQ multiplex PCR, and the TCRdb table lists in-frame clones only, not all of them. Found here are 250,000 or so clones, about 85% of them singletons; the top ten hold approximately 11%. The CDR3 length is 19 residues. CDR1 and CDR2 from the germline V gene are SGHAT and FQNNGV. Between the trimmed V and J ends, which lost 2 bases and 6 bases, there was a span of 28 bases. The sequence came from a man under 40 who had recovered from COVID-19. Sequencing was done on a sample of PBMCs or T cells enriched from blood (not recorded which). The chain uses TRBV11-2 and TRBJ1-2; D gene unclear. The CDR3, as DNA: TGTGCCAGCAGCTTATTCCAATCGCGGATCGCGAGTGTTCGGCATGGCTACACCTTC. Translated: CASSLFQSRIASVRHGYTF.